This TCR beta chain derives from a study of blood T cell repertoires in COVID-19. Turning to the study itself: COVID-19 samples, acute and convalescent, were from the United States, Italy and Spain. The cDNA or gDNA used as material had been derived from T cells, B-cell-depleted T cells, or PBMCs.

The CDR3 extends over 15 amino acids. Per the study methods: How many nucleated cells were present was estimated from reference gene primer amplification. The assay was immunoSEQ multiplex PCR, and TCRdb's table has in-frame clones only and misses some. V, J and clone size are taken as reported in that table, and D and trimming were inferred from the DNA itself. Of about 140,000 clones in the sample, roughly 84% were seen once. The chain has TRBV21-1 and TRBJ2-2; the table's D call TRBD1 went unverified against the DNA. TRBV21-1 is deemed a pseudogene. Specimen: peripheral blood. This receptor was obtained from a woman aged 55-69 years with acute or convalescent COVID-19. The CDR3 loop is CASSPRQGVTGELFF. DNA of the CDR3: TGTGCCAGCAGCCCTCGACAGGGGGTCACCGGGGAGCTGTTTTTT.